Listed here are 8 T cell receptor beta chains from one sample, sequenced in a study of identical twins. MiXCR, run by TCRdb on the 5' RACE reads, gives a single entry per CDR3 protein. This sample has fewer than 900,000 distinct CDR3 sequences; 15% to 20% occur once, and the top ten carry about an eighth. These same data were also listed under a study on T cells expressing NK-cell markers.

Sequenced: PBMCs. These receptors originate from a woman younger than 35 in good health.

This clonotype was detected a few times. The chain is built from TRBV5-1 and TRBJ1-1; 8 nucleotides match TRBD1. Germline assignment: CDR1 SGHRS and CDR2 YFSETQ. The CDR3 totals 15 residues. The V gene end was trimmed by 2 bases and the J gene end by 3 bases; junction bases not matched to a gene: 6. CDR3 sequence (DNA): TGCGCCAGCAGCTTTGGCCCGACAGGGGACACTGAAGCTTTCTTT. It is translated as CASSFGPTGDTEAFF.

This clonotype came up a few times. The chain couples TRBV7-9 to TRBJ2-1, with 9 positions matching TRBD2. Unmatched junction bases numbered 5, after V lost 2 bases and J lost 3 bases. This CDR3 comprises 16 residues. CDR1 SEHNR and CDR2 FQNEAQ come from the germline V gene (reference sequence). The CDR3 spells CASSLLSGSGYNEQFF. In DNA, the CDR3 is TGTGCCAGCAGCTTACTTAGCGGGAGCGGCTACAATGAGCAGTTCTTC.

The genes are TRBV24-1 and TRBJ2-5; 7 bases map to TRBD2. V dropped 1 base and J dropped 5; count of bases not matched to a gene: 3. CDR1 is KGHDR and CDR2 is SFDVKD in the germline V gene. This CDR3 has 14 residues. The CDR3 loop reads CATSDFREGETQYF. CDR3 in DNA: TGTGCCACCAGTGATTTTAGGGAGGGGGAGACCCAGTACTTC.

The chain carries TRBV7-2 and TRBJ2-5; 8 nucleotides agree with TRBD2. The CDR3 covers 14 residues. Germline CDR1 reads SGHTA; CDR2 reads FQGNSA. V trimming: 5 bases; J trimming: 2 bases; junction bases outside the gene matches: 4. The CDR3 reads CASSPGGAQETQYF. In nucleotides, the CDR3 is TGTGCCAGCAGCCCGGGAGGGGCGCAAGAGACCCAGTACTTC.

The gene calls are TRBV7-9 and TRBJ2-3; D remains ambiguous. Trimming cost V 3 bases and J 0 bases, with 13 bases left between them. There are 16 residues in the CDR3. The germline V gene encodes CDR1 SEHNR and CDR2 FQNEAQ (reference sequence). DNA of the CDR3: TGTGCCAGCAGCTTCAACAGTAGAACTAGCACAGATACGCAGTATTTT. Its protein product is CASSFNSRTSTDTQYF.

V is TRBV6-2 or TRBV6-3 and J is TRBJ2-1, with D perhaps matching TRBD1 or TRBD2 (5 bases each). The CDR3 extends over 18 amino acids. Trimming left V 0 bases short and J 5 bases short, with 20 bases between. Germline CDR1 is MNHEY and CDR2 is SVGEGT. CDR3 amino acids: CASSYSTRGKRRHNEQFF. DNA of the CDR3: TGTGCCAGCAGTTACTCGACACGGGGCAAAAGAAGACACAATGAGCAGTTCTTC.

The chain uses TRBV10-2 and TRBJ2-7; TRBD1 aligns across 8 bases. The CDR3 loop spans 13 amino acids. Germline values: CDR1 WSHSY, CDR2 SAAADI. V shed 10 bases, J shed 7 bases, and the junction held 12 bases outside the gene matches. The CDR3 spells CAIEDRELREQYF. The CDR3 DNA follows: TGCGCCATCGAGGACAGGGAGCTACGTGAGCAGTACTTC.

V usage is TRBV5-6 and J usage is TRBJ1-1; 7 nucleotides align to TRBD1. V lost 3 bases and J lost 6; bases outside the gene matches: 8. The CDR3 has 14 residues. CDR1 is SGHDT and CDR2 is YYEEEE in the germline V gene. CDR3 DNA: TGTGCCAGCAGCTACCAAGACAGGGACGCTGAAGCTTTCTTT. Its translation is CASSYQDRDAEAFF.